These 12 T cell receptor beta chains originate from one sample sequenced in a study of blood T cell repertoires in COVID-19 (dated by TCRdb to 2020 to 2022). Libraries were prepared through the immunoSEQ multiplex PCR assay. TCRdb mirrors the immuneACCESS table, restricted to in-frame sequences. Some clones are absent from its copies; in checked studies, under half trace to an unresolved V gene, and the reason for the others is unknown. Across this sample there are roughly 200,000 clones, with 65% to 90% seen only once. Of the sample, 5.2% is held by the ten largest clones. Input material: PBMCs or T cells enriched from blood (not recorded which). These receptors came from a woman aged 55 to 70 with acute COVID-19.

The CDR3 nucleotides are TGTGCCAGCAGTCCCTGGTCAGGGACTAATGAAAAACTGTTTTTT. Protein sequence: CASSPWSGTNEKLFF. J is TRBJ1-4 and V is TRBV6-5, with D tentatively TRBD1 (5 bases). Germline V gene sequence: CDR1 MNHEY, CDR2 SVGAGI. With 5 bases removed from V and 2 bases from J, the gap between germline ends came to 12 bases. The CDR3 runs to 15 residues.

This rearrangement joins TRBV25-1 to TRBJ2-2; D is possibly TRBD2 (7 bases). Germline V gene data show CDR1 as MGHDK and CDR2 as SYGVNS. The V end lost 4 bases, the J end lost 6 bases, and 18 bases lay between the germline ends. The CDR3 runs to 16 residues. The CDR3 loop reads CASSGGAMGGPGELFF. In nucleotides, the CDR3 is TGTGCCAGCAGTGGTGGAGCGATGGGGGGGCCCGGGGAGCTGTTTTTT. Full variable domain (remainder filled in from reference TRBV25-1 and TRBJ2-2): EADIYQTPRYLVIGTGKKITLECSQTMGHDKMYWYQQDPGMELHLIHYSYGVNSTEKGDLSSESTVSRIRTEHFPLTLESARPSHTSQYLCASSGGAMGGPGELFFGEGSRLTVL.

The chain uses TRBV6-2 or TRBV6-3 and TRBJ1-2; 8 bases map to TRBD1. There are 14 residues in the CDR3. With V trimmed by 2 bases and J by 2 bases, 1 base remained unmatched. Germline V gene data show CDR1 as MNHEY and CDR2 as SVGEGT. DNA of the CDR3: TGTGCCAGCAGTTACCGACAGGGGAACTATGGCTACACCTTC. It is translated as CASSYRQGNYGYTF.

The chain has TRBV4-1 and TRBJ1-1; D is undetermined. The CDR3 consists of 15 residues. The V and J ends lost 1 base and 3 bases respectively, with 12 bases between them. Looked up from germline, CDR1 is MGHRA and CDR2 is YSYEKL. The CDR3 bases are TGCGCCAGCAGCCAAGGGATTAGTCGGGACACTGAAGCTTTCTTT. Translation: CASSQGISRDTEAFF.

The J gene is TRBJ2-1, the V gene TRBV6-1, with 9 bases matching TRBD2. This CDR3 is built from 14 residues. The germline V gene has CDR1 MNHNS and CDR2 SASEGT. The trim removed 8 bases at V and 12 bases at J, leaving 14 bases unmatched. The CDR3 DNA follows: TGTGCCAGCCTCTCTAGCGGGAATTTCGGGGGGCAGTTCTTC. Residues: CASLSSGNFGGQFF.

V gene TRBV5-1 combines with J gene TRBJ2-1, with 7 bases matching TRBD1. Germline assignment: CDR1 SGHRS and CDR2 YFSETQ. V lost 2 bases and J lost 1; bases outside the gene matches: 9. This CDR3 spans 17 amino acids. CDR3 sequence: CASSLDHRQGSYNEQFF. For the CDR3, the DNA is TGCGCCAGCAGCTTAGACCACCGACAGGGATCCTACAATGAGCAGTTCTTC. The full variable domain, in which reference TRBV5-1 and TRBJ2-1 provide the parts outside the CDR3, is KAGVTQTPRYLIKTRGQQVTLSCSPISGHRSVSWYQQTPGQGLQFLFEYFSETQRNKGNFPGRFSGRQFSNSRSEMNVSTLELGDSALYLCASSLDHRQGSYNEQFFGPGTRLTVL.

The chain joins TRBV19 to TRBJ2-2, with TRBD1 matching over 9 bases. Germline CDR1 reads LNHDA; CDR2 reads SQIVND (reference sequence). The ends lost 4 bases at V and 0 bases at J; junction bases unmatched: 0. This CDR3 has 15 residues. The CDR3 DNA is TGTGCCAGTAGTAGACAGGGGGCGAACACCGGGGAGCTGTTTTTT. Translating it yields CASSRQGANTGELFF.

The rearrangement links TRBV1 to TRBJ2-1; TRBD2 is taken as the D call from the table, unchecked against the DNA. TRBV1 is listed as a pseudogene. The CDR3 runs to 15 residues. Here the CDR3 DNA reads TGCACCAGCATCGCGGGGACTAGCGGGGGCAATGAGCAGTTCTTC. Residues: CTSIAGTSGGNEQFF.

This chain uses TRBV6-2 or TRBV6-3 with TRBJ1-1; 8 bases line up with TRBD1. The CDR3 extends over 17 amino acids. The V segment lost 7 bases and the J segment 3 bases; nucleotides outside the gene matches: 16. Germline V gene lookup returns CDR1 MNHEY and CDR2 SVGEGT. The CDR3 spells CASTPRTGTRDDTEAFF. In nucleotides, the CDR3 is TGTGCCAGCACCCCACGGACAGGGACAAGAGATGACACTGAAGCTTTCTTT.

In this sample, this clone turned up many times. The chain carries TRBV19 and TRBJ1-4; D unresolved. There are 11 residues in the CDR3. V lost 1 base to trimming and J lost 10 bases, with 4 bases between them. Germline-derived CDR1 and CDR2 are LNHDA and SQIVND (reference sequence). CDR3 amino acids: CASSIAGKLFF. Here the CDR3 DNA reads TGTGCCAGTAGTATAGCAGGAAAACTGTTTTTT.

The chain joins TRBV7-9 to TRBJ1-2; D perhaps matches TRBD1 (6 bases). The germline CDR1 and CDR2 sequences are SEHNR and FQNEAQ (reference sequence). The V gene lost 6 bases and the J gene lost 6 bases, with 20 bases spanning the gap. This CDR3 has 15 amino acids. CDR3 in DNA: TGTGCCAGCAGGTTACGACAGGATGACGCACATGGCTACACCTTC. Encoded protein: CASRLRQDDAHGYTF.

The chain links TRBV27 to TRBJ1-4, with 7 bases fitting TRBD1. The CDR3 totals 13 residues. With 6 bases clipped from V and 7 bases from J, the junction kept 5 bases outside the gene matches. Germline CDR1 MNHEY, CDR2 SMNVEV (reference sequence). DNA for the CDR3: TGTGCCAGCAGACCAGGGGGGAGTGAAAAACTGTTTTTT. Amino acids: CASRPGGSEKLFF.